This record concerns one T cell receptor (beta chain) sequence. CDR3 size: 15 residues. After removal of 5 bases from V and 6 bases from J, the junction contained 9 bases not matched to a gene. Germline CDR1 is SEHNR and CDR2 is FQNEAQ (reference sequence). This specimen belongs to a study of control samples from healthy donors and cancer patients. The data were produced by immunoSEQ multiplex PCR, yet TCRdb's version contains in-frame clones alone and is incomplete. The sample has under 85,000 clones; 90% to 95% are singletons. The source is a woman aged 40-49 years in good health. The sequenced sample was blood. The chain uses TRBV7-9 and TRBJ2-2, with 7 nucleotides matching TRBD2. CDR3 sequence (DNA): TGTGCCAGCAGCCCCGGAGCGGGAAGTTCCGGGGAGCTGTTTTTT. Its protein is CASSPGAGSSGELFF.